What follows are 10 T cell receptor beta chains derived from one specimen sequenced in a study of T cell clusters in autoimmune cytopenias. TRB amplification used around 270 ng of peripheral blood genomic DNA. Multiplex touch-down PCR amplified TRB using TRB-A and TRB-B pools in one tube. With the multiplex PCR reads reprocessed, TCRdb shows one record per CDR3 protein and no DNA. The sample table sets out about 9,500 distinct CDR3 sequences. Sample: peripheral blood. These receptors were taken from a human donor with an autoimmune cytopenia or autoimmune hepatitis (not recorded which).

The rearrangement uses TRBV2 and TRBJ1-4; TCRdb proposes TRBD1, but this gene call is untestable without DNA. This CDR3 region has 16 residues. Germline CDR1 and CDR2: SNHLY and FYNNEI. This CDR3 reads CASSEFPDATNEKLFF. The entire variable domain, with the rest obtained from reference TRBV2 and TRBJ1-4, is as follows: EPEVTQTPSHQVTQMGQEVILRCVPISNHLYFYWYRQILGQKVEFLVSFYNNEISEKSEIFDDQFSVERPDGSNFTLKIRSTKLEDSAMYFCASSEFPDATNEKLFFGSGTQLSVL.

The V gene is TRBV20-1, the J gene TRBJ1-5; the D call from TCRdb, TRBD1, cannot be confirmed without DNA. CDR3 size: 16 residues. CDR1 is DFQATT and CDR2 is SNEGSKA in the germline V gene (reference sequence). The chain's CDR3 is CSAGPWTGTSNQPQHF.

The chain employs TRBV10-3 and TRBJ2-7; lacking DNA, the TRBD1 call made by TCRdb goes unchecked. This CDR3 is built from 17 residues. The germline CDR1 and CDR2 sequences are ENHRY and SYGVKD. CDR3: CAISEAAGQGFSYEQYF.

This rearrangement joins TRBV6-5 to TRBJ1-1. CDR3 length: 14 residues. From germline, CDR1 is MNHEY and CDR2 SVGAGI. This chain's CDR3 is CASSYSGVNTEAFF.

This clonotype is identified as medium-sized (0.01 to 0.1%) from frequency. This rearrangement joins TRBV7-6 to TRBJ2-2; no DNA is available, so the TRBD1 call from TCRdb remains unchecked. Germline loops: CDR1 SGHVS, CDR2 FNYEAQ. This CDR3 has 15 amino acids. The CDR3 here is CASSLEGHNTGELFF.

V usage is TRBV27 and J usage is TRBJ1-2; without DNA, the TCRdb call of TRBD1 cannot be checked. The CDR3 covers 14 residues. Germline lookup yields CDR1 MNHEY and CDR2 SMNVEV (reference sequence). CDR3 in amino acids: CASSPRGTGRGYTF.

V and J are TRBV18 and TRBJ1-1. Germline V gene lookup returns CDR1 KGHSH and CDR2 LQKENI. This CDR3 region has 15 residues. CDR3 in amino acids: CASSPLGTSPTEAFF.

This chain joins TRBV11-2 and TRBJ2-1; the TCRdb call, TRBD1, lacks DNA for checking. The CDR3 is made up of 14 amino acids. Germline assignment: CDR1 SGHAT and CDR2 FQNNGV. The CDR3 sequence is CASSNRDRCNEQFF.

V gene TRBV5-7 combines with J gene TRBJ2-5; TCRdb's D gene call, TRBD2, goes unchecked for lack of DNA. TRBV5-7 carries the ORF label, with uncertain function. The CDR3 is made up of 17 amino acids. The CDR3 loop is CASSPSGASGRAETQYF.

This chain joins TRBV4-3 and TRBJ2-1; TCRdb proposes TRBD1, but this gene call is untestable without DNA. CDR1 is LGHNA and CDR2 is YSLEER in the germline V gene. The CDR3 has 18 amino acids. Here the CDR3 reads CASSPFFPDWGAGNEQFF.